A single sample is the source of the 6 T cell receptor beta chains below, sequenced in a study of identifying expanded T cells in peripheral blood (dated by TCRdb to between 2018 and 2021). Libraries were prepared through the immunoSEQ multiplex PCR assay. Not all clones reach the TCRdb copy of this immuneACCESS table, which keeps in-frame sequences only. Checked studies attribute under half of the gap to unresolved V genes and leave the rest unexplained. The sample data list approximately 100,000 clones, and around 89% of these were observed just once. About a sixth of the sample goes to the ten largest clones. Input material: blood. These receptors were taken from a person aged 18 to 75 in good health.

Written as DNA, the CDR3 is TGTGCTAGTGGTTTGGTAGAAGAGACCCAGTACTTC. Its protein is CASGLVEETQYF. This chain joins TRBV12-5 and TRBJ2-5, with no clear D. CDR1 is LGHNT, CDR2 FRNRAP, per germline. Trimming stripped 0 bases from V and 3 bases from J, with 2 bases between. The CDR3 loop spans 12 amino acids.

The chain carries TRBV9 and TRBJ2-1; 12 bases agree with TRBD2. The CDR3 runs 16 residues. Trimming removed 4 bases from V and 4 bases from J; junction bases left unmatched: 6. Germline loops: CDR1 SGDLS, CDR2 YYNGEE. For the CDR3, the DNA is TGTGCCAGCAGCCCTCAGACTAGCGGGGGATACAATGAGCAGTTCTTC. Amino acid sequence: CASSPQTSGGYNEQFF.

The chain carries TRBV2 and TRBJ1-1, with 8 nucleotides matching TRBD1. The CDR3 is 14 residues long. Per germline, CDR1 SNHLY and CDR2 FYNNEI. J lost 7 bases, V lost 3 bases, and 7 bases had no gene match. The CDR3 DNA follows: TGTGCCAGCAGTGACCGGACAGGGTTCGGTGAAGCTTTCTTT. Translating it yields CASSDRTGFGEAFF. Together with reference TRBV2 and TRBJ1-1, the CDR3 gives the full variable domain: EPEVTQTPSHQVTQMGQEVILRCVPISNHLYFYWYRQILGQKVEFLVSFYNNEISEKSEIFDDQFSVERPDGSNFTLKIRSTKLEDSAMYFCASSDRTGFGEAFFGQGTRLTVV.

The DNA for the CDR3 is TGTGCCAGCAGTGTTGGCGGTTATATTGAAGCTTTCTTT. Translated: CASSVGGYIEAFF. This chain connects TRBV6-6 to TRBJ1-1; D is unresolved. The CDR3 consists of 13 residues. With 5 bases removed from V and 7 bases from J, the gap between germline ends came to 14 bases. CDR1 is MNHNY, CDR2 SVGAGI, per germline (reference sequence).

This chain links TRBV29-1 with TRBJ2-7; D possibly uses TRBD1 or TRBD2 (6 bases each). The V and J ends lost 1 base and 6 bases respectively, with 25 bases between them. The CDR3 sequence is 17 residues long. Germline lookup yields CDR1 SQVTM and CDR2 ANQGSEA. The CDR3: CSVEGFVGGQRGSEQYF. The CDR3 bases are TGCAGCGTTGAAGGTTTTGTAGGGGGGCAAAGGGGGTCCGAGCAGTACTTC.

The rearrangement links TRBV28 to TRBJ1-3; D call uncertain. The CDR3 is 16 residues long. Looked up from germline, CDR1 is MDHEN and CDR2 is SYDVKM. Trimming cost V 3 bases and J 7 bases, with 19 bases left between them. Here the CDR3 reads CASSLWPSGRGNTIYF. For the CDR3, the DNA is TGTGCCAGCAGTTTGTGGCCGAGTGGACGCGGGAACACCATATATTTT.